The text below deals with one T cell receptor (beta chain). This sample stems from a study of sequential checkpoint blockade in melanoma. Method: immunoSEQ multiplex PCR; TCRdb's copy keeps in-frame clones and lacks some. The data show fewer than 15,000 clones, more than 70% seen once. Per germline, CDR1 SGDLS and CDR2 YYNGEE. CDR3 size: 15 residues. The V and J ends lost 0 bases and 7 bases respectively, with 14 bases between them. The treatment denotes: randomized to nivolumab then ipilimumab (arm A) or the reverse (arm B). This receptor was taken from a human patient with melanoma. Some clones in this sample may be carry-over from other donors' samples. The chain links TRBV9 to TRBJ1-5; the D is unclear. Material: CD8+ T cells sorted from blood (inferred from file names), obtained from a patient given nivolumab and ipilimumab in sequence. The CDR3, as DNA: TGTGCCAGCAGCGTAGGACTAGGGCCGGGCCAGCCCCAGCATTTT. This codes for CASSVGLGPGQPQHF.